The 27 T cell receptor beta chains below come from one sample, sequenced in a study of vaccination and CD4 T cells after COVID-19. Their cognate antigens are unknown. This sample's treatment: approximately nine-day PBMC culture with coronavirus spike peptide pools or control peptides (ViraFEST assay). The Oncomine TCR Beta short-read assay sequenced DNA from cultured CD4+ T cells. TCRdb reprocessed the PCR reads with MiXCR, giving one entry per CDR3 protein. This table holds some 16,000 distinct CDR3 sequences, about three quarters found once. The sample in question was CD4+ T cells from blood, cultured in vitro, obtained after SARS-CoV-2 vaccination. Receptors originate from a human donor who received a COVID-19 vaccine.

A few counts support this clonotype. The chain links TRBV7-9 to TRBJ1-5; 8 bases match TRBD1. V dropped 5 bases and J dropped 5; count of bases not matched to a gene: 8. In germline, CDR1 is SEHNR, CDR2 FQNEAQ (reference sequence). The CDR3 has 15 amino acids. The CDR3 sequence: CASSPSGTGHQPQHF. The CDR3 DNA reads TGTGCCAGCAGCCCATCCGGGACAGGCCATCAGCCCCAGCATTTT. The entire variable domain, with the rest obtained from reference TRBV7-9 and TRBJ1-5, is as follows: DTGVSQNPRHKITKRGQNVTFRCDPISEHNRLYWYRQTLGQGPEFLTYFQNEAQLEKSRLLSDRFSAERPKGSFSTLEIQRTEQGDSAMYLCASSPSGTGHQPQHFGDGTRLSIL.

The chain carries TRBV19 and TRBJ1-2; 9 positions agree with TRBD1. This CDR3 spans 15 amino acids. Germline V gene lookup returns CDR1 LNHDA and CDR2 SQIVND (reference sequence). V shed 4 bases and J 6 bases; nucleotides not matched to a gene: 9. In nucleotides, the CDR3 is TGTGCCAGTAGTACAGCCGGGACAGGGTTTCATGGCTACACCTTC. Amino acids: CASSTAGTGFHGYTF.

This clonotype was counted between two and nine times. This chain joins TRBV21-1 and TRBJ1-6; the table's TRBD1 call for D was not verified on the DNA. TRBV21-1 is a pseudogene segment. The CDR3 runs to 17 residues. In nucleotides, the CDR3 is TGTGCCAGCAGCAAAGGTGAGGACGCAGGGGGCGGGACACCCCTCCACTTT. This codes for CASSKGEDAGGGTPLHF.

There are a few counts of this clonotype. The gene calls are TRBV14 and TRBJ1-2; 7 nucleotides line up with TRBD1. From germline, CDR1 is SGHDN and CDR2 FVKESK. The V segment lost 0 bases and the J segment 5 bases; nucleotides outside the gene matches: 6. This CDR3 comprises 15 residues. CDR3 sequence (DNA): TGTGCCAGCAGCCAAGATCTCTCCAGGGGGTATGGCTACACCTTC. This translates into CASSQDLSRGYGYTF.

This chain joins TRBV30 and TRBJ2-1; the D gene is possibly TRBD2 (6 bases). Germline values: CDR1 GTSNPN, CDR2 SVGIG (reference sequence). CDR3 length: 14 amino acids. V lost 8 bases, J lost 6 bases, and 20 bases lay in between. The CDR3 loop is CARRPSWRVNEQFF. As DNA, the CDR3 is TGTGCCCGCCGGCCTAGTTGGAGGGTCAATGAGCAGTTCTTC.

The sample holds a few counts of this clonotype. This chain connects TRBV10-1 to TRBJ2-1; D gene ambiguous. The CDR3 runs to 16 residues. V lost 0 bases, J lost 6 bases, and 15 bases lay in between. Germline lookup yields CDR1 WNHNN and CDR2 SYGVQD (reference sequence). CDR3 bases: TGCGCCAGCAGTGAGTCCCGGCCCTCGGCTACCAATGAGCAGTTCTTC. Amino acid sequence: CASSESRPSATNEQFF.

This sequence joins TRBV21-1 and TRBJ1-2. TRBV21-1 is a pseudogene locus. This CDR3 contains 15 residues. The CDR3 spells CASSKARGGDYGYTF. CDR3 coding DNA: TGTGCCAGCAGCAAAGCCAGGGGAGGGGACTATGGCTACACCTTC.

About this clonotype itself: At one boundary the junction diverges from the germline segment, which might be a read error. The chain employs TRBV29-1 and TRBJ1-1, with a possible D match to TRBD1 (6 bases). CDR3 length equals 16 residues. Germline-derived CDR1 and CDR2 are SQVTM and ANQGSEA. The CDR3 is CRVRVSGGLRNTEAFF. CDR3 bases: TGCCGCGTTCGAGTTTCGGGGGGGCTTAGGAACACTGAAGCTTTCTTT.

The rearrangement joins TRBV20-1 to TRBJ1-5, with TRBD1 matching 11 bases. The junction had 16 bases not matched to a gene; V was cut back by 6 bases and J by 3 bases. Germline V gene sequence: CDR1 DFQATT, CDR2 SNEGSKA (reference sequence). The CDR3 extends over 18 amino acids. The CDR3 protein is CSAGPGQGVLRDNQPQHF. The DNA for the CDR3 is TGCAGTGCCGGTCCGGGACAGGGGGTTTTGCGTGACAATCAGCCCCAGCATTTT.

The chain recombines TRBV7-9 with TRBJ2-3; D remains ambiguous. The CDR3 extends over 13 amino acids. The V end lost 1 base, the J end lost 6 bases, and 8 bases lay between the germline ends. CDR1 and CDR2 from the germline V gene are SEHNR and FQNEAQ (reference sequence). In DNA form, the CDR3 reads TGTGCCAGCAGCTTAGGTGTTGGCGATACGCAGTATTTT. As protein: CASSLGVGDTQYF.

This clonotype has just a few counts. The rearrangement uses TRBV7-2 and TRBJ2-3; 11 nucleotides line up with TRBD2. Germline V gives CDR1 SGHTA, CDR2 FQGNSA. Trimming took 4 bases from V and 3 from J; bases not matched to a gene: 6. The length of the CDR3 is 16 residues. The CDR3 region has the DNA TGTGCCAGCAGCTCCTATAGCGGGGGGGCAACAGATACGCAGTATTTT. It yields the protein CASSSYSGGATDTQYF.

J is TRBJ2-3 and V is TRBV24-1; 9 nucleotides align to TRBD2. The V gene end was trimmed by 7 bases and the J gene end by 6 bases; junction bases not matched to a gene: 13. The CDR3 sequence is 16 residues long. Germline CDR1 and CDR2: KGHDR and SFDVKD. The CDR3 coding sequence is TGTGCCACCAGCGCCTCCAGGGGACTAGCAAGTGATACGCAGTATTTT. Encoded protein: CATSASRGLASDTQYF.

V usage is TRBV7-2 and J usage is TRBJ2-1; 7 bases agree with TRBD2. Losses at the gene ends were 5 bases for V and 10 bases for J; bases not matched to a gene: 5. Germline lookup yields CDR1 SGHTA and CDR2 FQGNSA. The CDR3 spans 12 residues. The CDR3, as DNA: TGTGCCAGCAGCCCGTGGGAGGGGGAGCAGTTCTTC. Its protein is CASSPWEGEQFF.

The chain links TRBV20-1 to TRBJ1-2; 9 bases are a match to TRBD1. J gave up 2 bases and V 1 base, and 5 bases lay outside the gene matches. Germline V gene lookup returns CDR1 DFQATT and CDR2 SNEGSKA (reference sequence). CDR3 length: 15 residues. DNA for the CDR3: TGCAGTGCTAGAGCCGGACAGGGGAAAAACTATGGCTACACCTTC. This sequence encodes CSARAGQGKNYGYTF.

This chain joins TRBV27 and TRBJ2-7; tentative D call: TRBD1 (6 bases). Germline V gene sequence: CDR1 MNHEY, CDR2 SMNVEV (reference sequence). This CDR3 contains 14 residues. V shed 7 bases and J shed 3 bases, with 16 bases lying between them. The CDR3 is CASTPQGLDYEQYF. DNA of the CDR3: TGTGCCAGCACCCCACAGGGATTGGACTACGAGCAGTACTTC.

This clonotype was found a few times. The junction does not match germline at one end; this may be a read error. V is TRBV20-1 and J is TRBJ2-3, with 13 bases fitting TRBD2. Per germline, CDR1 DFQATT and CDR2 SNEGSKA (reference sequence). CDR3 length: 15 residues. CDR3 sequence: CSARELAGGPDTQYF. CDR3 bases: TGCAGTGCCAGAGAACTAGCGGGGGGGCCAGATACGCAGTATTTT.

V gene TRBV20-1 combines with J gene TRBJ2-1; 8 bases fit TRBD2. The CDR3 is 15 residues long. Germline values: CDR1 DFQATT, CDR2 SNEGSKA (reference sequence). The ends lost 1 base at V and 7 bases at J; junction bases unmatched: 9. CDR3 nucleotide sequence: TGCAGTGCTAGAGTGTCCGGGACTAGGGCTAATGAGCAGTTCTTC. Amino acid sequence: CSARVSGTRANEQFF.

This chain connects TRBV2 to TRBJ2-5, with TRBD1 matching 8 bases. Germline CDR1 SNHLY, CDR2 FYNNEI. V dropped 4 bases and J dropped 5; count of bases not matched to a gene: 3. This CDR3 is 13 amino acids long. The CDR3 region is CASSGTGKETQYF. The CDR3, as DNA: TGTGCCAGCAGTGGGACAGGGAAGGAGACCCAGTACTTC.

This chain joins TRBV6-1 and TRBJ1-2; 8 nucleotides align to TRBD1. The CDR3 is 17 amino acids. Germline V gene data show CDR1 as MNHNS and CDR2 as SASEGT. The V segment lost 7 bases and the J segment 5 bases; nucleotides outside the gene matches: 18. The CDR3 nucleotides are TGTGCCAGCATGGACCAGGGGGCCCAAGTCCCCGGGTATGGCTACACCTTC. This encodes CASMDQGAQVPGYGYTF.

The chain combines TRBV7-9 with TRBJ1-6; TRBD1 might be the D (5 bases). This CDR3 has 15 amino acids. V dropped 1 base and J dropped 6 bases, with 10 bases sitting between them. Germline assignment: CDR1 SEHNR and CDR2 FQNEAQ (reference sequence). The CDR3 loop is CASSLGGSLNSPLHF. The CDR3 coding sequence is TGTGCCAGCAGCTTAGGGGGGTCCCTTAATTCACCCCTCCACTTT.

CDR3 sequence (DNA): TGTGCCTGGAGTCTGAAAGGGGCGGACATTCAGTACTTC. It yields the protein CAWSLKGADIQYF. This rearrangement joins TRBV30 to TRBJ2-4, with D perhaps matching TRBD1 (5 bases). The ends were cut back, 2 bases at V and 8 bases at J, with 13 bases in the middle. Germline V CDR1 and CDR2: GTSNPN, SVGIG (reference sequence). This CDR3 comprises 13 residues.

The chain has TRBV20-1 and TRBJ1-2, with D unclear. Deletions cut 0 bases from V and 9 bases from J, with 11 bases between. The CDR3 covers 12 residues. CDR1 DFQATT and CDR2 SNEGSKA come from the germline V gene (reference sequence). The CDR3 sequence is CSAREPPGSYTF. CDR3 DNA sequence: TGCAGTGCTAGAGAGCCCCCCGGGAGCTACACCTTC.

This rearrangement joins TRBV2 to TRBJ1-2, with TRBD1 matching 7 bases. CDR3 size: 17 residues. V trimming: 6 bases; J trimming: 1 base; junction bases outside the gene matches: 14. Germline CDR1 SNHLY, CDR2 FYNNEI. The CDR3 sequence: CASRDRQGLFINYGYTF. The CDR3, as DNA: TGTGCCAGCAGGGACCGACAGGGCCTTTTCATTAACTATGGCTACACCTTC. The variable domain in full, with the rest retrieved from reference TRBV2 and TRBJ1-2, is EPEVTQTPSHQVTQMGQEVILRCVPISNHLYFYWYRQILGQKVEFLVSFYNNEISEKSEIFDDQFSVERPDGSNFTLKIRSTKLEDSAMYFCASRDRQGLFINYGYTFGSGTRLTVV.

V is TRBV5-1 and J is TRBJ2-7, with D maybe TRBD2 (6 bases). The CDR3 has 15 amino acids. V lost 1 base, J lost 0 bases, and 11 bases lay in between. Germline CDR1 and CDR2: SGHRS and YFSETQ. CDR3 sequence reads: CASSLLVGGSYEQYF. CDR3 coding DNA: TGCGCCAGCAGCTTGTTGGTGGGGGGCTCCTACGAGCAGTACTTC.

The V and J genes are TRBV20-1 and TRBJ2-3; 14 bases match TRBD2. Germline lookup yields CDR1 DFQATT and CDR2 SNEGSKA (reference sequence). The CDR3 totals 16 residues. V shed 3 bases, J shed 2 bases, and the junction held 4 bases outside the gene matches. In nucleotides, the CDR3 is TGCAGTGCTAGGACTAGCGGGGGGGGCATCACAGATACGCAGTATTTT. Translation gives CSARTSGGGITDTQYF.

The rearrangement links TRBV29-1 to TRBJ2-5; 13 bases map to TRBD2. V lost 5 bases to trimming and J lost 6 bases; unmatched junction nucleotides: 6. In germline, CDR1 is SQVTM, CDR2 ANQGSEA. The CDR3 spans 14 residues. The CDR3 is CSVTTSGGQKTQYF. For the CDR3, the DNA is TGCAGCGTTACGACTAGCGGGGGGCAAAAGACCCAGTACTTC.

A few counts support this clonotype. The chain links TRBV2 to TRBJ1-5; D call uncertain. The germline V gene encodes CDR1 SNHLY and CDR2 FYNNEI. V was trimmed by 7 bases and J by 0 bases, leaving 10 bases between them. The CDR3 loop spans 14 amino acids. Written as DNA, the CDR3 is TGTGCCAGCAATGCGGTCGATAGCAATCAGCCCCAGCATTTT. This gives the protein CASNAVDSNQPQHF. The full variable domain, in which reference TRBV2 and TRBJ1-5 provide the parts outside the CDR3, is EPEVTQTPSHQVTQMGQEVILRCVPISNHLYFYWYRQILGQKVEFLVSFYNNEISEKSEIFDDQFSVERPDGSNFTLKIRSTKLEDSAMYFCASNAVDSNQPQHFGDGTRLSIL.